The 2 T cell receptor beta chains in this list originate from one sample, sequenced in a study of blood T cell repertoires in COVID-19. Here immunoSEQ multiplex PCR was the method, and the copy in TCRdb shows in-frame clones only, minus some. The data show 210,000 or so clones, over 75% seen once. The sequenced sample consisted of peripheral blood. Receptor source: a woman aged 40 to 55 who had recovered from COVID-19.

The chain links TRBV7-9 to TRBJ1-1; perhaps TRBD1 as D (5 bases). The CDR3 contains 16 residues. Germline V gene data show CDR1 as SEHNR and CDR2 as FQNEAQ (reference sequence). V dropped 2 bases and J dropped 6 bases, with 19 bases sitting between them. The CDR3: CASSLFSSGEGPEAFF. CDR3 in DNA: TGTGCCAGCAGCTTATTCTCTTCGGGGGAAGGGCCTGAAGCTTTCTTT.

The chain employs TRBV5-1 and TRBJ2-7, with 9 bases matching TRBD1. V was pared by 0 bases and J by 4 bases, with 14 bases of the junction left unmatched. The CDR3 is 18 residues long. Germline-derived CDR1 and CDR2 are SGHRS and YFSETQ. CDR3 nucleotides: TGCGCCAGCAGCTTGGGCCCCGTGACAGGGGGAACGTTGTACGAGCAGTACTTC. It codes for CASSLGPVTGGTLYEQYF.